The next 8 T cell receptor beta chains were all read from a single sample in a study of blood T cell repertoires in COVID-19. Using immunoSEQ multiplex PCR, the repertoire was profiled, and TCRdb retains in-frame clones only, with some absent. The sample has about 220,000 clones; 82% are singletons. Specimen: PBMCs or T cells enriched from blood (not recorded which). The source of these receptors is a woman between 55 and 75 years old who had recovered from COVID-19.

The chain has TRBV11-2 and TRBJ2-6; D not resolved. V lost 2 bases and J lost 0, with 5 bases in between. The CDR3 extends over 15 amino acids. CDR1 SGHAT and CDR2 FQNNGV come from the germline V gene. CDR3 amino acids: CASSLYSSGANVLTF. CDR3 DNA: TGTGCCAGCAGCTTATACAGCTCTGGGGCCAACGTCCTGACTTTC.

DNA of the CDR3: TGTGCCAGCAGCTTTGACACAGGGGGTTGGGGCACTGAAGCTTTCTTT. Translation gives CASSFDTGGWGTEAFF. This chain links TRBV5-6 with TRBJ1-1, with 8 bases aligning to TRBD1. Germline V gives CDR1 SGHDT, CDR2 YYEEEE. This CDR3 is 16 amino acids long. The junction had 10 bases not matched to a gene; V was cut back by 2 bases and J by 4 bases.

The chain links TRBV5-6 to TRBJ2-6; D not resolved. The CDR3 has 15 residues. V was clipped by 1 base and J by 4 bases, with 9 bases between them. Germline assignment: CDR1 SGHDT and CDR2 YYEEEE. The CDR3 nucleotides read TGTGCCAGCAGCTTGTACGGGTCCGGGGCCAACGTCCTGACTTTC. It yields the protein CASSLYGSGANVLTF.

The J gene is TRBJ1-2, the V gene TRBV5-8, with 7 bases fitting TRBD1. V gave up 4 bases and J gave up 4 bases; unmatched junction bases: 10. This CDR3 comprises 15 residues. Germline-derived CDR1 and CDR2 are SGHTS and YDEGEE. This CDR3 reads CASSVPNRGRYGYTF. Here the CDR3 DNA reads TGTGCCAGCAGCGTCCCAAACAGGGGACGCTATGGCTACACCTTC.

The chain couples TRBV3-1 (or the pseudogene TRBV3-2) to TRBJ2-7, with 12 nucleotides matching TRBD2. The germline V gene has CDR1 LGHDT and CDR2 YNNKEL (reference sequence). The CDR3 runs to 15 residues. The J segment lost 4 bases and the V segment lost 1 base, leaving 2 bases of the junction unmatched. Here the CDR3 reads CASSQGLAGDYEQYF. CDR3 bases: TGTGCCAGCAGCCAAGGACTAGCGGGAGATTACGAGCAGTACTTC.

J is TRBJ2-5 and V is TRBV11-2; 8 positions match TRBD2. Germline V gives CDR1 SGHAT, CDR2 FQNNGV. Trimming took 0 bases from V and 4 from J; bases not matched to a gene: 7. CDR3 length: 16 amino acids. The CDR3 reads CASSLESRGARETQYF. The CDR3 DNA is TGTGCCAGCAGCTTAGAATCGCGGGGGGCGCGAGAGACCCAGTACTTC.

As to this clone: Other DNA sequences in this specimen translate into the identical CDR3. This rearrangement joins TRBV6-4 to TRBJ2-3, with 7 nucleotides matching TRBD2. Trimming removed 3 bases from V and 1 base from J; junction bases left unmatched: 1. This CDR3 is 14 amino acids long. Germline V gives CDR1 MRHNA, CDR2 SNTAGT. The CDR3 DNA follows: TGTGCCAGCAGTGATGGGGGGGGCACAGATACGCAGTATTTT. Protein product: CASSDGGGTDTQYF.

V gene TRBV10-3 combines with J gene TRBJ1-1; TRBD1 is a possible D gene (5 bases). There are 13 residues in the CDR3. Germline CDR1 ENHRY, CDR2 SYGVKD. V dropped 3 bases and J dropped 6 bases, with 11 bases sitting between them. In DNA, the CDR3 is TGTGCCATCAGTGAACAGGCAAAGCCTGAAGCTTTCTTT. Translating it yields CAISEQAKPEAFF.